The rows below give T cell receptor beta chains drawn from one sample of a study of T cells of healthy individuals. Using its own MiXCR run on the 5' RACE reads, TCRdb lists one record per CDR3 protein. This sample has approximately 50,000 distinct CDR3 sequences, with roughly 15% found just once. The receptor set was obtained from a human donor in good health. Each CDR3 is given with its conserved first and last residue. D genes are given only for firm matches. For some rows the clone size is stated as once, few or many, or as a class when expanded; others skip it.

clone size,J gene,CDR3 length,V gene,D gene,CDR3 protein,CDR3 DNA
many,TRBJ1-1,15,TRBV12-3/TRBV12-4,TRBD1,CASRFGDRGGTEAFF,TGTGCCAGCAGGTTCGGGGACAGGGGTGGCACTGAAGCTTTCTTT
-,TRBJ2-1,14,TRBV14,-,CASSQGGPYNEQFF,TGTGCCAGCAGTCAGGGAGGTCCCTACAATGAGCAGTTCTTC
many,TRBJ1-4,15,TRBV4-3,-,CASSQSRATNGKLFF,TGCGCCAGCAGCCAATCCCGCGCAACTAATGGAAAACTGTTTTTT
-,TRBJ2-4,16,TRBV5-4,-,CASSLDAIGAKNIQYF,TGTGCCAGCAGCTTGGATGCCATCGGGGCCAAAAACATTCAGTACTTC
-,TRBJ2-5,15,TRBV4-3,TRBD2,CASSQDRGGPETQYF,TGCGCCAGCAGCCAAGATCGGGGGGGGCCAGAGACCCAGTACTTC
many,TRBJ2-1,16,TRBV9,TRBD2,CASSVGVAGGDNEQFF,TGTGCCAGCAGCGTAGGGGTAGCGGGGGGGGACAATGAGCAGTTCTTC
few,TRBJ2-5,15,TRBV7-6,-,CASRALLAHQETQYF,TGTGCCAGCAGAGCTCTGCTAGCGCATCAAGAGACCCAGTACTTC
many,TRBJ2-1,15,TRBV5-4,-,CASSLAEGRTNEQFF,TGTGCCAGCAGCTTGGCCGAGGGCAGGACAAATGAGCAGTTCTTC
many,TRBJ1-2,13,TRBV10-1,TRBD1,CASTLRTGYGYTF,TGCGCCAGCACCCTAAGGACAGGCTATGGCTACACCTTC
-,TRBJ1-5,15,TRBV27,-,CASSLSGMGNQPQHF,TGTGCCAGCAGTTTATCAGGAATGGGCAATCAGCCCCAGCATTTT
many,TRBJ1-1,13,TRBV29-1,TRBD1,CSVRDRDEMGAFF,TGCAGCGTGCGGGACAGGGACGAGATGGGAGCTTTCTTT
few,TRBJ2-3,17,TRBV5-1,TRBD2,CASSPREAGVRTDTQYF,TGCGCCAGCAGCCCGAGAGAAGCGGGAGTCCGCACAGATACGCAGTATTTT
many,TRBJ1-5,14,TRBV12-3/TRBV12-4,-,CASRLGQPNQPQHF,TGTGCCAGCAGACTAGGACAGCCGAATCAGCCCCAGCATTTT
many,TRBJ1-1,13,TRBV6-5,-,CASSQRTALEAFF,TGTGCCAGCAGCCAGCGGACAGCTCTTGAAGCTTTCTTT
-,TRBJ2-1,12,TRBV12-3/TRBV12-4,-,CASSLKVGTQFF,TGTGCCAGCAGTTTAAAAGTGGGAACGCAGTTCTTC
-,TRBJ1-5,13,TRBV19,TRBD1,CASWDSSNQPQHF,TGTGCCAGCTGGGACAGTAGCAATCAGCCCCAGCATTTT
few,TRBJ2-2,12,TRBV24-1,-,CATSLNTGELFF,TGTGCCACCAGTTTGAACACCGGGGAGCTGTTTTTT
many,TRBJ2-3,14,TRBV18,TRBD1,CASSTRQGADTQYF,TGTGCCAGCTCAACGCGACAGGGAGCAGATACGCAGTATTTT
many,TRBJ1-1,13,TRBV19,-,CASSLTVNTEAFF,TGTGCCAGTAGCCTGACTGTGAACACTGAAGCTTTCTTT
many,TRBJ2-6,13,TRBV29-1,-,CSVVFWGANVLTF,TGCAGCGTTGTTTTTTGGGGGGCCAACGTCCTGACTTTC
few,TRBJ1-2,11,TRBV20-1,-,CSASSRDGYTF,TGCAGTGCTAGTTCGCGGGATGGCTACACCTTC
many,TRBJ2-7,13,TRBV29-1,TRBD2,CSVVVSGGLAGYF,TGCAGCGTTGTGGTCTCTGGTGGACTAGCAGGATACTTC
few,TRBJ2-2,15,TRBV11-2,TRBD2,CASRKEGGAAGELFF,TGTGCCAGTAGGAAGGAGGGAGGGGCGGCCGGGGAGCTGTTTTTT
-,TRBJ2-5,15,TRBV3-1,-,CASSSRGGAQETQYF,TGTGCCAGCAGCTCCCGTGGGGGGGCCCAAGAGACCCAGTACTTC
-,TRBJ2-2,16,TRBV24-1,TRBD1,CATSRDRGIEDGELFF,TGTGCCACCAGCCGGGACAGGGGGATCGAGGACGGGGAGCTGTTTTTT
-,TRBJ2-7,19,TRBV7-2,-,CASSLVGDRPYLSSYEQYF,TGTGCCAGCAGCTTAGTCGGCGACAGGCCCTATCTTAGCTCCTACGAGCAGTACTTC
many,TRBJ1-6,18,TRBV10-3,-,CAISESWATYSYNSPLHF,TGTGCCATCAGTGAGTCGTGGGCTACCTACTCCTATAATTCACCCCTCCACTTT
-,TRBJ2-7,14,TRBV27,-,CASSLSASAYGQYF,TGTGCCAGCAGTTTATCGGCCAGTGCCTACGGGCAGTACTTC
few,TRBJ2-7,14,TRBV6-5,-,CASSSRTVSYEQYF,TGTGCCAGCAGTTCGCGGACTGTTTCCTACGAGCAGTACTTC
-,TRBJ1-4,14,TRBV7-2,TRBD1,CASGGTGIKEKLFF,TGTGCCAGCGGCGGGACAGGGATTAAGGAAAAACTGTTTTTT
medium-sized,TRBJ1-5,13,TRBV21-1,-,CASTGDSNQPQHF,TGTGCCAGCACCGGAGATAGCAATCAGCCCCAGCATTTT
many,TRBJ2-1,13,TRBV12-3/TRBV12-4,TRBD2,CASGTSSYNEQFF,TGTGCCAGCGGGACTAGCTCCTACAATGAGCAGTTCTTC
few,TRBJ2-1,16,TRBV7-2,TRBD2,CASSPRTSGGAWEQFF,TGTGCCAGCAGCCCCCGGACTAGCGGGGGGGCCTGGGAGCAGTTCTTC
-,TRBJ1-5,14,TRBV7-9,TRBD1,CASSGTGTNQPQHF,TGTGCCAGCAGCGGGACAGGAACCAATCAGCCCCAGCATTTT
many,TRBJ1-5,11,TRBV29-1,-,CSVGGDQPQHF,TGCAGCGTGGGAGGAGATCAGCCCCAGCATTTT
-,TRBJ2-3,15,TRBV7-7,-,CASSLGGARADTQYF,TGTGCCAGCAGCTTAGGGGGCGCGCGCGCAGATACGCAGTATTTT
many,TRBJ2-1,13,TRBV24-1,-,CATSDSGYNEQFF,TGTGCCACCAGTGATTCGGGCTACAATGAGCAGTTCTTC
medium-sized,TRBJ2-1,15,TRBV9,-,CASSPAGPSYNEQFF,TGTGCCAGCAGCCCTGCGGGGCCCTCCTACAATGAGCAGTTCTTC
-,TRBJ2-1,16,TRBV24-1,TRBD2,CATSDLLAGGLHEQFF,TGTGCCACCAGTGATTTACTAGCGGGGGGGCTCCATGAGCAGTTCTTC
-,TRBJ1-4,14,TRBV5-5,-,CASSSLGTDEKLFF,TGTGCCAGCAGCTCCCTGGGGACGGATGAAAAACTGTTTTTT
many,TRBJ2-7,14,TRBV4-3,-,CASSQARGRYEQYF,TGCGCCAGCAGCCAAGCCAGGGGAAGATACGAGCAGTACTTC
-,TRBJ2-4,16,TRBV6-5,TRBD2,CASSSLRGESKNIQYF,TGTGCCAGCAGTTCCTTGCGGGGGGAAAGCAAAAACATTCAGTACTTC
-,TRBJ2-1,12,TRBV19,TRBD1,CASTSGQGVPFF,TGTGCCAGTACATCGGGACAGGGAGTCCCGTTCTTC
few,TRBJ2-3,17,TRBV13,TRBD2,CASSPQPSSGSTDTQYF,TGTGCCAGCAGCCCCCAACCCTCTAGCGGGAGTACAGATACGCAGTATTTT
many,TRBJ1-1,15,TRBV6-2/TRBV6-3,-,CASSYSRQVNTEAFF,TGTGCCAGCAGTTACTCGAGACAGGTGAACACTGAAGCTTTCTTT
few,TRBJ2-7,14,TRBV5-1,-,CASRPYGQTYEQYF,TGCGCCAGCAGGCCCTATGGACAGACCTACGAGCAGTACTTC
-,TRBJ2-1,15,TRBV7-9,TRBD2,CASSYGTSGGSEQFF,TGTGCCAGCAGCTACGGGACTAGCGGGGGCAGTGAGCAGTTCTTC